One sample yielded the 27 T cell receptor beta chains listed below, sequenced in a study of blood T cell repertoires in COVID-19. The data were produced by immunoSEQ multiplex PCR, yet TCRdb's version contains in-frame clones alone and is incomplete. The data show about 69,000 clones, 75% to 95% seen once. Source material: peripheral blood. All receptors come from a young woman with acute or convalescent COVID-19.

V gene TRBV12-3 or TRBV12-4 combines with J gene TRBJ1-2; D is perhaps TRBD1 (5 bases). The CDR3 extends over 13 amino acids. The V gene lost 5 bases and the J gene lost 5 bases, with 12 bases spanning the gap. Written as DNA, the CDR3 is TGTGCCAGCAGTATCAGGGTTGGATATGGCTACACCTTC. The encoded protein is CASSIRVGYGYTF.

This chain joins TRBV2 and TRBJ1-2, with TRBD1 matching over 9 bases. J gave up 6 bases and V 7 bases, and 3 bases lay outside the gene matches. This CDR3 has 12 residues. Germline-derived CDR1 and CDR2 are SNHLY and FYNNEI. The CDR3 loop reads CASKGQGNGYTF. The CDR3 DNA follows: TGTGCCAGCAAAGGACAGGGGAATGGCTACACCTTC.

This clone was seen more than once but under ten times. The chain combines TRBV6-2 or TRBV6-3 with TRBJ2-5, with TRBD2 matching 10 bases. Germline V gives CDR1 MNHEY, CDR2 SVGEGT. V shed 2 bases and J 5 bases; nucleotides not matched to a gene: 5. This CDR3 has 15 residues. The CDR3 loop reads CASSYTSGVRETQYF. Written as DNA, the CDR3 is TGTGCCAGCAGTTACACTAGCGGGGTTAGGGAGACCCAGTACTTC.

The chain employs TRBV7-6 and TRBJ1-6; TRBD1 agrees at 7 bases. The CDR3 has 15 amino acids. The junction had 6 bases not matched to a gene; V was cut back by 1 base and J by 9 bases. The germline CDR1 and CDR2 sequences are SGHVS and FNYEAQ. The CDR3 protein is CASSLEAGGRSPLHF. The CDR3 region has the DNA TGTGCCAGCAGCTTAGAGGCAGGGGGTCGTTCACCCCTCCACTTT.

V is TRBV10-2 and J is TRBJ1-1; no reliable D call. Germline assignment: CDR1 WSHSY and CDR2 SAAADI. Trimming took off 4 bases at V and 0 bases at J, with 12 bases between the two ends. The length of the CDR3 is 15 residues. This chain's CDR3 is CASSAVQTLNTEAFF. The CDR3 nucleotides are TGCGCCAGCAGTGCGGTTCAGACATTGAACACTGAAGCTTTCTTT.

J is TRBJ1-3 and V is TRBV6-1; unclear D gene. There are 14 residues in the CDR3. V lost 1 base and J 3 bases, leaving 7 bases between the germline ends. CDR1 MNHNS and CDR2 SASEGT come from the germline V gene. The CDR3 nucleotides read TGTGCCAGCAGTGAAGACACCTTTGGAAACACCATATATTTT. Translation: CASSEDTFGNTIYF.

CDR3 amino acids: CSAHEGIGYTF. The CDR3 DNA is TGCAGCGCGCATGAGGGAATTGGCTACACCTTC. J is TRBJ1-2 and V is TRBV29-1, with D hard to call. Germline V gives CDR1 SQVTM, CDR2 ANQGSEA. The CDR3 sequence is 11 residues long. Trimming stripped 7 bases from V and 7 bases from J, with 13 bases between.

The V and J genes are TRBV6-5 and TRBJ1-1, with D possibly matching TRBD1 (6 bases). This CDR3 region has 14 residues. Germline assignment: CDR1 MNHEY and CDR2 SVGAGI. The V and J ends lost 5 bases and 5 bases respectively, with 15 bases between them. The CDR3 DNA follows: TGTGCCAGCAGTCCTATAGACAGGCGGACTGAAGCTTTCTTT. It codes for CASSPIDRRTEAFF.

The rearrangement uses TRBV19 and TRBJ1-4; the match to TRBD1 covers 9 bases. Trimming removed 2 bases from V and 8 bases from J; junction bases left unmatched: 9. The CDR3 sequence is 16 residues long. In germline, CDR1 is LNHDA, CDR2 SQIVND (reference sequence). The CDR3 sequence is CASSISGTGSEEKLFF. Here the CDR3 DNA reads TGTGCCAGTAGTATATCCGGGACAGGGTCAGAAGAAAAACTGTTTTTT.

The chain has TRBV12-3 or TRBV12-4 and TRBJ2-7; perhaps TRBD2 as D (5 bases). This CDR3 is built from 13 residues. V was trimmed by 5 bases and J by 4 bases, leaving 12 bases between them. CDR3 protein: CASSPGSLYEQYF. In DNA form, the CDR3 reads TGTGCCAGCAGTCCGGGGTCGTTATACGAGCAGTACTTC.

The table lists this clone with a count of one. This chain links TRBV28 with TRBJ1-4, with 7 bases fitting TRBD1. With 6 bases clipped from V and 4 bases from J, the junction kept 8 bases outside the gene matches. Germline lookup yields CDR1 MDHEN and CDR2 SYDVKM. The CDR3 is 15 residues long. CDR3 sequence reads: CASSQNRGSNEKLFF. CDR3 DNA: TGTGCCAGCAGCCAAAACAGGGGAAGTAATGAAAAACTGTTTTTT.

This rearrangement joins TRBV28 to TRBJ1-5; D might be TRBD1 (5 bases). The germline V gene encodes CDR1 MDHEN and CDR2 SYDVKM. Trimming left V 4 bases short and J 2 bases short, with 12 bases between. There are 15 residues in the CDR3. The CDR3: CASSSRGLGNQPQHF. The CDR3 region has the DNA TGTGCCAGCAGTTCTAGGGGTTTGGGCAATCAGCCCCAGCATTTT.

The chain uses TRBV7-2 and TRBJ1-3, with TRBD1 as a possible D gene (6 bases). This CDR3 is built from 14 residues. The germline gives CDR1 SGHTA, CDR2 FQGNSA. Trimming cost V 5 bases and J 3 bases, with 11 bases left between them. Here the CDR3 DNA reads TGTGCCAGCAGCGTAGGGACAATTGGAAACACCATATATTTT. Its translation is CASSVGTIGNTIYF.

The chain links TRBV29-1 to TRBJ2-1; 12 nucleotides line up with TRBD2. Trimming cost V 4 bases and J 6 bases; bases outside gene matches: 16. In germline, CDR1 is SQVTM, CDR2 ANQGSEA. This CDR3 contains 18 residues. The CDR3 reads CSVAPRRASGGVINEQFF. In DNA form, the CDR3 reads TGCAGCGTTGCCCCTCGGCGTGCTAGCGGGGGGGTAATCAATGAGCAGTTCTTC.

Here the CDR3 reads CASSLVPGFTGELFF. As DNA, the CDR3 is TGTGCCAGCAGCTTAGTACCAGGCTTCACCGGGGAGCTGTTTTTT. V and J are TRBV7-2 and TRBJ2-2, with D uncertain. The CDR3 has 15 residues. Germline CDR1 is SGHTA and CDR2 is FQGNSA. Trimming took 1 base from V and 4 from J, leaving 10 bases between them.

The genes are TRBV19 and TRBJ2-3, with D possibly TRBD1 on 6 matching bases. V lost 3 bases and J lost 6, with 10 bases in between. The CDR3 runs 13 residues. Germline V gene lookup returns CDR1 LNHDA and CDR2 SQIVND (reference sequence). CDR3 residues: CASSILGADTQYF. The DNA for the CDR3 is TGTGCCAGTAGTATTTTGGGGGCGGATACGCAGTATTTT.

The genes are TRBV7-9 and TRBJ1-2; D is perhaps TRBD1 (6 bases). CDR3 length equals 13 residues. V shed 7 bases and J shed 4 bases, with 13 bases lying between them. Germline CDR1 is SEHNR and CDR2 is FQNEAQ (reference sequence). The CDR3 reads CASTGARLYGYTF. The CDR3 bases are TGTGCCAGCACAGGGGCCAGGCTCTATGGCTACACCTTC.

There are a few counts of this clone. The chain combines TRBV6-5 with TRBJ1-6, with 7 bases matching TRBD1. The CDR3 runs to 15 residues. The germline V gene has CDR1 MNHEY and CDR2 SVGAGI. Trimming cost V 10 bases and J 5 bases; bases outside gene matches: 11. CDR3 in amino acids: CATRQGVEDNSPLHF. CDR3 sequence (DNA): TGTGCCACACGACAGGGAGTAGAGGATAATTCACCCCTCCACTTT.

This clone was observed a few times. The chain is built from TRBV7-9 and TRBJ2-1; D is ambiguous. Trimming stripped 1 base from V and 4 bases from J, with 5 bases between. The germline gives CDR1 SEHNR, CDR2 FQNEAQ (reference sequence). CDR3 length: 13 residues. CDR3 bases: TGTGCCAGCAGCTTAGATGTATACAATGAGCAGTTCTTC. Its translation is CASSLDVYNEQFF.

The J gene is TRBJ1-6, the V gene TRBV6-5, with TRBD1 identical over 7 bases. The CDR3 runs to 14 residues. Losses at the gene ends were 6 bases for V and 7 bases for J; bases not matched to a gene: 6. Per the germline V gene, CDR1 is MNHEY and CDR2 is SVGAGI. CDR3 in DNA: TGTGCCAGCAGGAGGGACAGTTACAATTCACCCCTCCACTTT. As protein: CASRRDSYNSPLHF.

The genes are TRBV5-1 and TRBJ2-1, with 9 bases matching TRBD2. The CDR3 is 16 amino acids. Losses at the gene ends were 0 bases for V and 8 bases for J; bases not matched to a gene: 9. Germline assignment: CDR1 SGHRS and CDR2 YFSETQ. The CDR3 DNA reads TGCGCCAGCAGCTTGGGTGTGACTAGCGGAGGGTATGAGCAGTTCTTC. It is translated as CASSLGVTSGGYEQFF.

The chain has TRBV28 and TRBJ2-7; TRBD1 aligns across 10 bases. The CDR3 covers 14 residues. V shed 7 bases, J shed 3 bases, and the junction held 6 bases outside the gene matches. In germline, CDR1 is MDHEN, CDR2 SYDVKM. CDR3 nucleotide sequence: TGTGCCAGCACCCCGGACAGGGGGTTCTACGAGCAGTACTTC. Protein: CASTPDRGFYEQYF.

The sample holds one count of this clone. The chain uses TRBV5-1 and TRBJ2-2; D unresolved. The CDR3 length is 15 residues. V was clipped by 0 bases and J by 5 bases, with 11 bases between them. Germline V lookup: CDR1 SGHRS, CDR2 YFSETQ. The CDR3 DNA reads as TGCGCCAGCAGCTTGGGAGGAGTGGTTACCGGGGAGCTGTTTTTT. This encodes CASSLGGVVTGELFF.

This rearrangement joins TRBV7-2 to TRBJ1-1; 9 nucleotides align to TRBD1. CDR3 length: 15 residues. CDR1 and CDR2 from the germline V gene are SGHTA and FQGNSA. V trimming: 5 bases; J trimming: 1 base; junction bases outside the gene matches: 5. The CDR3 nucleotides read TGTGCCAGCAGCCCTCGGACAGGGGAGAACACTGAAGCTTTCTTT. Translated: CASSPRTGENTEAFF.

This clone has just one count. The chain joins TRBV24-1 to TRBJ2-5, with no clear D. This CDR3 is 14 amino acids long. V was pared by 9 bases and J by 2 bases, with 15 bases between. The germline CDR1 and CDR2 sequences are KGHDR and SFDVKD. CDR3 residues: CATAEPVQQETQYF. CDR3 nucleotides: TGTGCCACCGCGGAGCCAGTCCAGCAAGAGACCCAGTACTTC.

The sample holds one count of this clone. The rearrangement uses TRBV6-5 and TRBJ2-7, with D possibly TRBD2 on 5 matching bases. The CDR3 spans 13 residues. Germline V gene data show CDR1 as MNHEY and CDR2 as SVGAGI. Trimming shortened V by 9 bases and J by 0 bases, and 12 bases separated the two germline ends. The CDR3 coding sequence is TGTGCCAGACCTAGCATACGCTCCTACGAGCAGTACTTC. Amino acid sequence: CARPSIRSYEQYF.

This chain joins TRBV13 and TRBJ1-1; D perhaps matches TRBD1 (5 bases). The V and J ends lost 1 base and 2 bases respectively, with 8 bases between them. Germline-derived CDR1 and CDR2 are PRHDT and FYEKMQ (reference sequence). This CDR3 is 14 amino acids long. CDR3 nucleotides: TGTGCCAGCAGCTTAGCTAGGGGAAACACTGAAGCTTTCTTT. Its protein is CASSLARGNTEAFF.